Shown below are 24 T cell receptor beta chains from a single sample sequenced in a study of T-cell reconstitution after alpha-beta-depleted transplantation in children. The authors prepared the TCRbeta library with unique molecular identifiers. Using its own MiXCR run on the PCR reads, TCRdb lists one record per CDR3 protein. The sample lists about 230,000 distinct CDR3 sequences; 9.7% were seen once. Material: PBMCs from the stem cell graft donor, obtained from the stem cell graft. The receptors stem from a human donor who donated a stem cell graft to a child with SCID.

The chain recombines TRBV19 with TRBJ1-5; the match to TRBD1 covers 7 bases. Germline values: CDR1 LNHDA, CDR2 SQIVND (reference sequence). The CDR3 runs to 16 residues. Trimming cost V 7 bases and J 1 base; bases outside gene matches: 10. The chain's CDR3 is CASNPRQGVSNQPQHF. CDR3 coding DNA: TGTGCCAGTAATCCTCGTCAGGGGGTAAGCAATCAGCCCCAGCATTTT.

This clonotype was picked up many times. This rearrangement joins TRBV5-1 to TRBJ1-1; 8 bases align to TRBD1. V lost 1 base to trimming and J lost 5 bases; unmatched junction nucleotides: 7. Germline-derived CDR1 and CDR2 are SGHRS and YFSETQ. The CDR3 extends over 15 amino acids. CDR3 protein: CASSLSQGADTEAFF. In nucleotides, the CDR3 is TGCGCCAGCAGCTTGAGTCAGGGGGCGGATACTGAAGCTTTCTTT.

This clonotype has a count of ten or more. The J gene is TRBJ2-3, the V gene TRBV5-6; 8 bases are a match to TRBD2. V gave up 2 bases and J gave up 0 bases; unmatched junction bases: 5. This CDR3 is 16 amino acids long. CDR1 SGHDT and CDR2 YYEEEE come from the germline V gene. CDR3 protein: CASSFSGGLSTDTQYF. In DNA, the CDR3 is TGTGCCAGCAGCTTCAGCGGGGGACTTAGCACAGATACGCAGTATTTT.

This clonotype was counted at least ten times. This chain joins TRBV5-1 and TRBJ2-5; tentative D call: TRBD2 (5 bases). V was cut by 0 bases and J by 4 bases, with 22 bases left in between. The CDR3 is 18 amino acids. Germline CDR1 and CDR2: SGHRS and YFSETQ. CDR3 residues: CASSLALEGRSWGETQYF. The CDR3, as DNA: TGCGCCAGCAGCTTGGCCTTAGAGGGCCGAAGCTGGGGAGAGACCCAGTACTTC.

The V call is TRBV28, the J call TRBJ1-5, with D unclear. Germline CDR1 reads MDHEN; CDR2 reads SYDVKM. V was trimmed by 5 bases and J by 0 bases, leaving 11 bases between them. This CDR3 is built from 15 residues. The DNA of the CDR3 is TGTGCCAGCAGTCCTCTGGGCCCTAGCAATCAGCCCCAGCATTTT. It specifies CASSPLGPSNQPQHF.

This clonotype was counted only a few times. The chain is built from TRBV4-3 and TRBJ1-2, with D unclear. The germline gives CDR1 LGHNA, CDR2 YSLEER. This CDR3 has 12 amino acids. V dropped 4 bases and J dropped 7 bases, with 10 bases sitting between them. CDR3 residues: CASSRPGRGYTF. DNA for the CDR3: TGCGCCAGCAGCCGCCCGGGCCGTGGCTACACCTTC.

This clonotype was recorded a few times. The J gene is TRBJ2-2, the V gene TRBV5-1; D remains ambiguous. The CDR3 spans 15 residues. V dropped 0 bases and J dropped 0 bases, with 6 bases sitting between them. The V gene's germline CDR1 is SGHRS and CDR2 YFSETQ. In DNA form, the CDR3 reads TGCGCCAGCAGCTTGGGGGCCCCGAACACCGGGGAGCTGTTTTTT. Amino acid sequence: CASSLGAPNTGELFF.

This clonotype was seen a handful of times. The rearrangement joins TRBV6-4 to TRBJ2-3; possible D gene TRBD1, 6 bases. This CDR3 spans 14 amino acids. The V end lost 3 bases, the J end lost 3 bases, and 10 bases lay between the germline ends. From germline, CDR1 is MRHNA and CDR2 SNTAGT. The CDR3 sequence: CASSDMGATDTQYF. In DNA form, the CDR3 reads TGTGCCAGCAGTGATATGGGGGCAACAGATACGCAGTATTTT.

This clonotype was detected a few times. This chain uses TRBV29-1 with TRBJ1-1, with 9 bases identical to TRBD1. V dropped 7 bases and J dropped 1; count of bases not matched to a gene: 7. Germline CDR1 reads SQVTM; CDR2 reads ANQGSEA. CDR3 length: 14 amino acids. The CDR3 sequence is CSGGQGRGNTEAFF. CDR3 DNA sequence: TGCAGCGGAGGACAGGGGAGGGGGAACACTGAAGCTTTCTTT.

This clonotype appeared many times. The rearrangement links TRBV7-2 to TRBJ1-1; D uncertain. With 5 bases removed from V and 6 bases from J, the gap between germline ends came to 13 bases. This CDR3 has 13 residues. Germline CDR1 is SGHTA and CDR2 is FQGNSA. The DNA for the CDR3 is TGTGCCAGCAGCCTACAAAGGCGGTCTGAAGCTTTCTTT. Encoded protein: CASSLQRRSEAFF.

This clonotype was observed at least ten times. The V gene is TRBV5-1, the J gene TRBJ2-1, with D perhaps assigned TRBD1 or TRBD2 (6 bases each). The CDR3 has 16 residues. V lost 2 bases, J lost 0 bases, and 12 bases lay in between. Germline V gives CDR1 SGHRS, CDR2 YFSETQ. The CDR3 region has the DNA TGCGCCAGCAGCTTAGGGGGGCCCAGCTCCTACAATGAGCAGTTCTTC. Amino acids: CASSLGGPSSYNEQFF.

This clonotype showed up many times. V is TRBV7-9 and J is TRBJ1-1; D remains ambiguous. With 1 base removed from V and 0 bases from J, the gap between germline ends came to 9 bases. There are 15 residues in the CDR3. Germline V gene lookup returns CDR1 SEHNR and CDR2 FQNEAQ (reference sequence). CDR3 nucleotides: TGTGCCAGCAGCTTAGGACCCAGTTTGAACACTGAAGCTTTCTTT. It yields the protein CASSLGPSLNTEAFF.

The chain is built from TRBV7-2 and TRBJ2-7; 8 bases are a match to TRBD2. The V gene's germline CDR1 is SGHTA and CDR2 FQGNSA. The CDR3 contains 16 residues. Trimming removed 6 bases from V and 2 bases from J; junction bases left unmatched: 12. The CDR3 sequence: CASSLSAAGGAYEQYF. The CDR3, as DNA: TGTGCCAGCAGTCTTAGCGCTGCGGGGGGCGCCTACGAGCAGTACTTC.

This clonotype was observed many times. The chain has TRBV20-1 and TRBJ2-3; the match to TRBD2 covers 8 bases. Losses at the gene ends were 6 bases for V and 0 bases for J; bases not matched to a gene: 8. Germline V gives CDR1 DFQATT, CDR2 SNEGSKA (reference sequence). The CDR3 totals 15 residues. In DNA, the CDR3 is TGCAGTGCATCCAGAGCGGGGGCAAGCACAGATACGCAGTATTTT. This sequence encodes CSASRAGASTDTQYF.

This clonotype was detected ten times or more. This chain joins TRBV4-2 and TRBJ2-3; the match to TRBD2 covers 7 bases. Germline V CDR1 and CDR2: LGHNA, YNFKEQ. With 1 base clipped from V and 2 bases from J, the junction kept 6 bases outside the gene matches. The CDR3 loop spans 16 amino acids. The CDR3 region is CASSQGWRGYTDTQYF. The CDR3 DNA follows: TGTGCCAGCAGCCAAGGTTGGCGGGGGTACACAGATACGCAGTATTTT.

This clonotype was found many times. The J gene is TRBJ1-5, the V gene TRBV4-1, with D possibly being TRBD1 (5 bases). Trimming removed 0 bases at V and 7 bases at J, with 16 bases between. Germline V gene data show CDR1 as MGHRA and CDR2 as YSYEKL. The CDR3 has 16 amino acids. The CDR3 protein is CASSQDIGWGDQPQHF. The CDR3 DNA is TGCGCCAGCAGCCAAGATATCGGTTGGGGGGACCAGCCCCAGCATTTT.

This clonotype was seen a handful of times. V gene TRBV7-9 combines with J gene TRBJ1-2; D unresolved. Germline assignment: CDR1 SEHNR and CDR2 FQNEAQ (reference sequence). This CDR3 spans 16 amino acids. The ends were cut back, 1 base at V and 4 bases at J, with 16 bases in the middle. Here the CDR3 reads CASSLDGLGRTYGYTF. The CDR3 bases are TGTGCCAGCAGCTTAGATGGGCTAGGGCGGACCTATGGCTACACCTTC.

This clonotype was recorded at least ten times. This sequence joins TRBV12-3 or TRBV12-4 and TRBJ1-1; no clear D gene. Deletions cut 4 bases from V and 0 bases from J, with 15 bases between. This CDR3 has 16 residues. CDR3 sequence (DNA): TGTGCCAGCAGTTCCCCCCGGGCAGGAGTGAACACTGAAGCTTTCTTT. Its translation is CASSSPRAGVNTEAFF.

Only a few counts were recorded for this clonotype. The CDR3 sequence is CASSWTGVGSPLHF. The CDR3 region has the DNA TGTGCCAGCAGTTGGACAGGGGTAGGATCACCCCTCCACTTT. V usage is TRBV6-2 or TRBV6-3 and J usage is TRBJ1-6; 9 bases agree with TRBD1. The germline gives CDR1 MNHEY, CDR2 SVGEGT. The CDR3 has 14 residues. V lost 4 bases to trimming and J lost 10 bases; unmatched junction nucleotides: 5.

This clonotype was recorded a few times. The V call is TRBV3-1, the J call TRBJ2-3; TRBD2 matches 7 bases. CDR1 and CDR2 from the germline V gene are LGHDT and YNNKEL (reference sequence). The trim removed 4 bases at V and 2 bases at J, leaving 21 bases unmatched. The CDR3 length is 20 residues. The CDR3 reads CASSPLEPDPYSGVTDTQYF. In DNA, the CDR3 is TGTGCCAGCAGCCCCTTGGAGCCGGACCCTTACAGCGGGGTCACAGATACGCAGTATTTT.

This clonotype was detected ten times or more. The gene calls are TRBV5-1 and TRBJ2-7; D tentatively reads TRBD1 or TRBD2 (5 bases each). V gave up 4 bases and J gave up 1 base, with 9 bases separating them. The CDR3 length is 13 residues. CDR1 is SGHRS, CDR2 YFSETQ, per germline. CDR3 nucleotide sequence: TGCGCCAGCAGCCGGGACGCTTCCTACGAGCAGTACTTC. It yields the protein CASSRDASYEQYF.

This clonotype was seen many times. The genes are TRBV28 and TRBJ2-3, with D maybe TRBD2 (6 bases). Trimming stripped 4 bases from V and 3 bases from J, with 11 bases between. The CDR3 is 14 residues long. Looked up from germline, CDR1 is MDHEN and CDR2 is SYDVKM. The CDR3 nucleotides are TGTGCCAGCAGTTCTCCGGGGGTTACAGATACGCAGTATTTT. Its translation: CASSSPGVTDTQYF.

This clonotype was picked up many times. The V gene is TRBV6-5, the J gene TRBJ1-6; maybe TRBD1 (6 bases). Per germline, CDR1 MNHEY and CDR2 SVGAGI. V dropped 6 bases and J dropped 10 bases, with 28 bases sitting between them. This CDR3 region has 18 residues. The CDR3 spells CASRLETDPLRGRSPLHF. The CDR3 DNA sequence: TGTGCCAGCAGACTCGAAACGGATCCCCTCAGGGGCCGGTCACCCCTCCACTTT.

The chain is built from TRBV24-1 and TRBJ2-5, with 8 bases that match TRBD1. The V and J ends lost 4 bases and 5 bases, in that order; junction bases with no gene match: 11. From germline, CDR1 is KGHDR and CDR2 SFDVKD. The CDR3 totals 16 residues. CDR3 nucleotide sequence: TGTGCCACCAGTGACCTGGACAGGGAAGGAGGGGAGACCCAGTACTTC. Translating gives CATSDLDREGGETQYF.